The 2 T cell receptor beta chains listed next were all sequenced from one sample in a study of T cell responses to AZD1222 COVID-19 vaccine. Repertoires were generated with immunoSEQ multiplex PCR, while TCRdb's copy carries only in-frame clones and drops some. The data show more than 90,000 clones, 70% to 90% seen once. The specimen was peripheral blood, collected 28 days after the second AZD1222 dose. Every receptor here comes from an adult who received the AZD1222 COVID-19 vaccine.

The chain joins TRBV19 to TRBJ1-1; D gene uncertain. The CDR3 consists of 13 residues. Looked up from germline, CDR1 is LNHDA and CDR2 is SQIVND (reference sequence). The V end was cut by 3 bases, the J end by 5 bases, with 10 bases between. The CDR3 protein is CASSIGGLTEAFF. The CDR3 DNA reads TGTGCCAGTAGTATCGGAGGGTTGACTGAAGCTTTCTTT.

The genes are TRBV6-4 and TRBJ1-3, with D hard to call. Between the trimmed V and J ends, which lost 0 bases and 2 bases, there was a span of 14 bases. In germline, CDR1 is MRHNA, CDR2 SNTAGT. The CDR3 is 17 amino acids. The CDR3: CASSDSVTLYAGNTIYF. The CDR3 coding sequence is TGTGCCAGCAGTGACTCGGTCACTCTATACGCTGGAAACACCATATATTTT.